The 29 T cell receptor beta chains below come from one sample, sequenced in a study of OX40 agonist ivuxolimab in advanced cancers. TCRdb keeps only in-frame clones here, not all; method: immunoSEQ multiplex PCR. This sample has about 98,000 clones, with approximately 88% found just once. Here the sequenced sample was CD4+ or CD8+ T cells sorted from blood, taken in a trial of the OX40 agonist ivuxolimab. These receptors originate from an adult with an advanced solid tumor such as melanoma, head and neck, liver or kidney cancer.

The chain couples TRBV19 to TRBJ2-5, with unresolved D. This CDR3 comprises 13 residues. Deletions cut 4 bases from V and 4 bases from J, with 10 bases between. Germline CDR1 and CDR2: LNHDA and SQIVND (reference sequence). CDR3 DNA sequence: TGTGCCAGTAGTAACGTACGGGCAGAGACCCAGTACTTC. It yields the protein CASSNVRAETQYF.

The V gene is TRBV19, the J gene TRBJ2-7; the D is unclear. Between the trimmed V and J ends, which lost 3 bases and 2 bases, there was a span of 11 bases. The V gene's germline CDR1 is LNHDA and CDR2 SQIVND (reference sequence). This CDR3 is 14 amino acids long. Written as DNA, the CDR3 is TGTGCCAGTAGTATGCGGAACTCAGCCTACGAGCAGTACTTC. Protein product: CASSMRNSAYEQYF.

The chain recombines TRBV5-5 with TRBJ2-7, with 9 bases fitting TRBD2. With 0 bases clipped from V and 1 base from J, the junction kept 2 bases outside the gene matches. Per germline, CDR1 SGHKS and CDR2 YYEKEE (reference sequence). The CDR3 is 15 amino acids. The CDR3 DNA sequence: TGTGCCAGCAGCTTGGGGCTAGCGGGATCCTACGAGCAGTACTTC. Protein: CASSLGLAGSYEQYF.

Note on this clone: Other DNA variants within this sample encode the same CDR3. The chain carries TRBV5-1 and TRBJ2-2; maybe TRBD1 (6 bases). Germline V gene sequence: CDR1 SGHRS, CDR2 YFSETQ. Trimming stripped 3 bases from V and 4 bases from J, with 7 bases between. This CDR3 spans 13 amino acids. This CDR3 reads CASSSQGTGELFF. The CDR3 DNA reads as TGCGCCAGCAGCTCACAGGGCACCGGGGAGCTGTTTTTT.

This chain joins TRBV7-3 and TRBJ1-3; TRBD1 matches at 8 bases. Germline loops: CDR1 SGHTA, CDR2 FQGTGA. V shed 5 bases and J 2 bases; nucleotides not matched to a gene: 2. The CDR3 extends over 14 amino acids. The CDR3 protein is CASSQDRAGNTIYF. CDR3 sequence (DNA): TGTGCCAGCAGCCAGGACAGGGCTGGAAACACCATATATTTT.

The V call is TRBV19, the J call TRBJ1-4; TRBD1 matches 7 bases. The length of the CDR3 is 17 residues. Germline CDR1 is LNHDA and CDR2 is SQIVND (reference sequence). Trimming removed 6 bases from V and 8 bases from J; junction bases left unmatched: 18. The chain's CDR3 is CASSRDRDKRRREKLFF. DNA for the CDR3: TGTGCCAGTAGCCGGGACAGAGACAAGAGACGTCGAGAAAAACTGTTTTTT.

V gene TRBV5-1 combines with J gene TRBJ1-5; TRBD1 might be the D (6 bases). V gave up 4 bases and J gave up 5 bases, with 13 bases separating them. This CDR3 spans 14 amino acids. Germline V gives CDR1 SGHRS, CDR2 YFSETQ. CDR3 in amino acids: CASSIGGQDQPQHF. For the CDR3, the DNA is TGCGCCAGCAGCATCGGGGGGCAGGATCAGCCCCAGCATTTT.

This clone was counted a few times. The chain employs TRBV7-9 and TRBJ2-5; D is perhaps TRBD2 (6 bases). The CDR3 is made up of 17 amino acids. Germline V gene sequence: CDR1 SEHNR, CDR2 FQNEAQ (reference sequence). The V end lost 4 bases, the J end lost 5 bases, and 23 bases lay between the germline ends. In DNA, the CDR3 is TGTGCCAGCAGCTCCCCCGCTTGGGGTAGCGCGGGGGAGACCCAGTACTTC. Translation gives CASSSPAWGSAGETQYF.

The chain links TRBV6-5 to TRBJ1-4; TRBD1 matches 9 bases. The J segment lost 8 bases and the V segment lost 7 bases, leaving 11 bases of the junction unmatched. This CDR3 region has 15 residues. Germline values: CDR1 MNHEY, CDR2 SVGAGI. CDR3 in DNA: TGTGCCAGCACCACAGGGGGCGAGGTGTTAGAAAAACTGTTTTTT. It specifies CASTTGGEVLEKLFF.

CDR3 amino acids: CASSDRGSIGELFF. The CDR3 DNA is TGTGCCAGCAGCGACAGGGGGTCGATCGGGGAGCTGTTTTTT. V gene TRBV16 combines with J gene TRBJ2-2; 9 nucleotides line up with TRBD1. Germline V gives CDR1 KGHSY, CDR2 FQNENV. The ends lost 5 bases at V and 7 bases at J; junction bases unmatched: 5. The CDR3 is 14 residues long. The complete variable domain, with remaining parts taken from reference TRBV16 and TRBJ2-2, reads GEEVAQTPKHLVRGEGQKAKLYCAPIKGHSYVFWYQQVLKNEFKFLISFQNENVFDETGMPKERFSAKCLPNSPCSLEIQATKLEDSAVYFCASSDRGSIGELFFGEGSRLTVL.

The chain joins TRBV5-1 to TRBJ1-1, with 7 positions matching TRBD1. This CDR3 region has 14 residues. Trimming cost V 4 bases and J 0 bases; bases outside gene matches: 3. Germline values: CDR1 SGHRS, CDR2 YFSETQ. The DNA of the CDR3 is TGCGCCAGCAGCCCCGACAGGGTGAACACTGAAGCTTTCTTT. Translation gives CASSPDRVNTEAFF.

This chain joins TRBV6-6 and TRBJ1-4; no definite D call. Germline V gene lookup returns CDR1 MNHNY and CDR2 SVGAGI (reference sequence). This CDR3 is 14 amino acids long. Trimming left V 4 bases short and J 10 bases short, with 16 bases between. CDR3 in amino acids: CASSSRVPVAKLFF. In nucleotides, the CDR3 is TGTGCCAGCAGTTCCCGGGTCCCGGTTGCAAAACTGTTTTTT.

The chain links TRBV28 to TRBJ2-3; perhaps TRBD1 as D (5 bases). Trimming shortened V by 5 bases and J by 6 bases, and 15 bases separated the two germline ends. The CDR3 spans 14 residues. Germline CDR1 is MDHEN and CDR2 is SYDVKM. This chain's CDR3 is CASSPGAPTDTQYF. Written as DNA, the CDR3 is TGTGCCAGCAGTCCTGGGGCTCCTACGGATACGCAGTATTTT.

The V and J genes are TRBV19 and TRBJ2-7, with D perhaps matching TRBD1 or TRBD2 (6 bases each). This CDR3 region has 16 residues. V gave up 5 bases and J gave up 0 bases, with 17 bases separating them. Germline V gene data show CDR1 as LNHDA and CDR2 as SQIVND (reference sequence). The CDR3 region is CASSWGDTLSSYEQYF. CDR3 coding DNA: TGTGCCAGTAGTTGGGGGGACACCCTCAGCTCCTACGAGCAGTACTTC.

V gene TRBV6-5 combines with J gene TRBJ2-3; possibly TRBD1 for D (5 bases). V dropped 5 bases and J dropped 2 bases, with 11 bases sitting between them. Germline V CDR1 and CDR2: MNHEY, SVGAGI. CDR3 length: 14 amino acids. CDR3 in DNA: TGTGCCAGCAGTCTTGGACAAAACACAGATACGCAGTATTTT. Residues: CASSLGQNTDTQYF.

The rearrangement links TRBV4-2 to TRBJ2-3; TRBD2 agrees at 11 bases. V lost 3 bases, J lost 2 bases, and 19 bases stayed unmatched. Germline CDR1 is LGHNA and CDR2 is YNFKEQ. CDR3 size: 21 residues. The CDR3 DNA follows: TGTGCCAGCAGCCAGGCTAAGGTACTAGCGGGGGAACCCATATACACAGATACGCAGTATTTT. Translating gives CASSQAKVLAGEPIYTDTQYF.

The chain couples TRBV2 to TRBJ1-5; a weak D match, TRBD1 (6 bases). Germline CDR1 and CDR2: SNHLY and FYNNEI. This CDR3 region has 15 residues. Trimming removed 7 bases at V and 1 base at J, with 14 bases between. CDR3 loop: CASTTGWSSNQPQHF. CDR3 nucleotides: TGTGCCAGCACCACAGGGTGGTCAAGCAATCAGCCCCAGCATTTT.

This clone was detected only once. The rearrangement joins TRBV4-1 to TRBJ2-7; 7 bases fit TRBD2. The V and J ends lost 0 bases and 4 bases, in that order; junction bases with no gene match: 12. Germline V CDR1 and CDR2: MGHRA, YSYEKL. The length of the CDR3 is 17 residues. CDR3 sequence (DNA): TGCGCCAGCAGCCAAGATGGACTAGTGGGGGTCCTATACGAGCAGTACTTC. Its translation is CASSQDGLVGVLYEQYF.

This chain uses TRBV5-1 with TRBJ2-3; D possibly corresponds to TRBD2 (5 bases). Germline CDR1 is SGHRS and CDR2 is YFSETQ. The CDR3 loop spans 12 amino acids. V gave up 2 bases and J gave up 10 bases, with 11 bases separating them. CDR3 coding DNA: TGCGCCAGCAGCTTCGGACGGGATGCGCAGTATTTT. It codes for CASSFGRDAQYF. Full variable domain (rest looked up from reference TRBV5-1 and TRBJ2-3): KAGVTQTPRYLIKTRGQQVTLSCSPISGHRSVSWYQQTPGQGLQFLFEYFSETQRNKGNFPGRFSGRQFSNSRSEMNVSTLELGDSALYLCASSFGRDAQYFGPGTRLTVL.

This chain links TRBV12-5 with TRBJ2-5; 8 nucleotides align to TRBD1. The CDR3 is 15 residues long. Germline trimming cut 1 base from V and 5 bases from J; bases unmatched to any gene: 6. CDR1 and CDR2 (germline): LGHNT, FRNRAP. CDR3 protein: CASGLDAGGWETQYF. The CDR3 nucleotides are TGTGCTAGTGGTTTGGATGCAGGGGGCTGGGAGACCCAGTACTTC.

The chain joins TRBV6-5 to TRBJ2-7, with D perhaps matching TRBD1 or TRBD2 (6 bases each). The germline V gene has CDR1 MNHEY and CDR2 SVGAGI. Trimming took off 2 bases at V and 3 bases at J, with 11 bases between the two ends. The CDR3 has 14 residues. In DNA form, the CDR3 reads TGTGCCAGCAGTTACCAGGGGAGGAACTACGAGCAGTACTTC. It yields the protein CASSYQGRNYEQYF.

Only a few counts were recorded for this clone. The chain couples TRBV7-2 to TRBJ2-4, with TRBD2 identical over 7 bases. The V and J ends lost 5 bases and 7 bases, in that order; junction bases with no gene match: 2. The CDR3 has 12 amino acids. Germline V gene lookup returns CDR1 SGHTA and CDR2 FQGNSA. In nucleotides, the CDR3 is TGTGCCAGCAGCCTGGGGGGGAACATTCAGTACTTC. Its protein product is CASSLGGNIQYF. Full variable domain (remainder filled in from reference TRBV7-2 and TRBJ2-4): GAGVSQSPSNKVTEKGKDVELRCDPISGHTALYWYRQSLGQGLEFLIYFQGNSAPDKSGLPSDRFSAERTGGSVSTLTIQRTQQEDSAVYLCASSLGGNIQYFGAGTRLSVL.

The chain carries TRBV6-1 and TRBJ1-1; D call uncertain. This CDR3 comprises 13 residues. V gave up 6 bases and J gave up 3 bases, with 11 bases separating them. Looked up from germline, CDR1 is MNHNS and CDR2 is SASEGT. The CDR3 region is CASRRTVDTEAFF. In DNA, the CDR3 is TGTGCCAGCAGACGCACGGTTGACACTGAAGCTTTCTTT.

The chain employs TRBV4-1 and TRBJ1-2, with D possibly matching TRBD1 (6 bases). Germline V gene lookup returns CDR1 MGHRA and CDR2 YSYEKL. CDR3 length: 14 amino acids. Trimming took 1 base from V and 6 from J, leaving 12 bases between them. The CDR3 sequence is CASSQVGHVNGYTF. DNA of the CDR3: TGCGCCAGCAGCCAAGTGGGACATGTGAATGGCTACACCTTC.

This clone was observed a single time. CDR3 sequence (DNA): TGTGCCAGTAGTATCCCCAACATGAACACCGGGGAGCTGTTTTTT. Amino acids: CASSIPNMNTGELFF. The chain is built from TRBV19 and TRBJ2-2; D remains ambiguous. The germline V gene has CDR1 LNHDA and CDR2 SQIVND (reference sequence). V dropped 3 bases and J dropped 1 base, with 9 bases sitting between them. The CDR3 sequence is 15 residues long.

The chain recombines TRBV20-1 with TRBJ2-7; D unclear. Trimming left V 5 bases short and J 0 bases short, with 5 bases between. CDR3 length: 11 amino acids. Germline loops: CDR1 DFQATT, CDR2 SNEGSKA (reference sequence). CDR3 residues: CSAPSSYEQYF. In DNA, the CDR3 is TGCAGTGCTCCCAGCTCCTACGAGCAGTACTTC.

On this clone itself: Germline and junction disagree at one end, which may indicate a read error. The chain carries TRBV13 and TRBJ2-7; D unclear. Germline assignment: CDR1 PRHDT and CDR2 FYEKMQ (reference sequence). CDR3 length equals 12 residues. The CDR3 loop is CASTLGGYEQYF. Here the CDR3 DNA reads TGTGCCAGCACCTTAGGTGGTTACGAGCAGTACTTC.

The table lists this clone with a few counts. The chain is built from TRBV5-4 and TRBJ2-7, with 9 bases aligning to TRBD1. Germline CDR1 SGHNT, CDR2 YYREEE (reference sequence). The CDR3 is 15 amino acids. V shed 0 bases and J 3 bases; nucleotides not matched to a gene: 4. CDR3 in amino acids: CASSLAETGGYEQYF. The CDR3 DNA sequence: TGTGCCAGCAGCTTGGCCGAGACAGGGGGCTACGAGCAGTACTTC.

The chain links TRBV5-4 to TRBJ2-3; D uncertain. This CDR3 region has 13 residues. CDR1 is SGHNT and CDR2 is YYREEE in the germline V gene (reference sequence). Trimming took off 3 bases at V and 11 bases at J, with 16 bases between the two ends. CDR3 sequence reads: CASSYLLGRWQYF. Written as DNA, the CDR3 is TGTGCCAGCAGCTACTTATTAGGGCGGTGGCAGTATTTT.